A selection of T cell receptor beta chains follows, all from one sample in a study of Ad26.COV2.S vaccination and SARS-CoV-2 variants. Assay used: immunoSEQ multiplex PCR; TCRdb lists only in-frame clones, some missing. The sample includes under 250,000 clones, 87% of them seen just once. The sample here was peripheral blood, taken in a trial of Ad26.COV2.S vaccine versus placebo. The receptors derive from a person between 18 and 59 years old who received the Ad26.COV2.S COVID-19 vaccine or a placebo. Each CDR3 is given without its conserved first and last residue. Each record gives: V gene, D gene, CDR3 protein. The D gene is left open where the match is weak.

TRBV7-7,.,ASSWWLIRDTEAF
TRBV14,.,ASSAQLNTEAF
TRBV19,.,ASSTQTSSYNEQF
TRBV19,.,ASSMYGEAF
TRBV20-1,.,SAVDTYGYT
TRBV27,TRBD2,ASSQTSGGAGAKNIQY
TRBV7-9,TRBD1,ASRGDRAPVYEQY
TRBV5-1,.,ASRNPQGTGELF
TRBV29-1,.,SVVISTDTQY
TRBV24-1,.,ATSDSAWGYT
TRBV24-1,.,ATSDARSNQPQH
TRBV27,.,ASSLGWGTEAF
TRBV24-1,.,ATSDNVGLGGQH
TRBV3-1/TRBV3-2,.,ASSPYRDKETQY
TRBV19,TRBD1,ASISGTGGRWTGELF
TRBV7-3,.,ASSYQETQY
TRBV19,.,ASSITGNYGYT
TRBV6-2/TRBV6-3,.,ASSPTDLFLGYT
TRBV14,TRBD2,ASSQGLAGRGGEQF
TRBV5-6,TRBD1,ASSYRDRGFTDTQY
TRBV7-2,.,ASSLAPRQARSYNSPLH
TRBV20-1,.,SARGVTEAF
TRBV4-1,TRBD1,ASSQEGTGLAGYT
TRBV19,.,ASSSPPTYEQY
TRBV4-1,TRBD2,ASSPKGLAGYNEQF
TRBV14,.,ASSPGTDNYGYT
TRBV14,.,ASSPSMNTEAF
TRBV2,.,ASKFDNEQF
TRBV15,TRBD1,ATSSGQGARSPLH
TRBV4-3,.,ASRPTGGGEKLF
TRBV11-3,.,ASSLEQLHQGLF
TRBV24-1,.,ATSDRGSTDTQY
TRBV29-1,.,SVEDKAVKRTQY
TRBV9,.,ASSVGSSTDTQY
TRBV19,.,ASSLGARAAEKLF
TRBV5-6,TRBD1,ASSFYHRGNEQF
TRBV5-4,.,ASSFPGTSNTGELF
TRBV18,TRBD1,ASSGQGLGPQETQY
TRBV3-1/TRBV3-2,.,ASSQEASSYNEQF
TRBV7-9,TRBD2,ASSLLSGGLADLDEQF
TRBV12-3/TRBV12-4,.,ASTLGDYQPQH
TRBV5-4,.,ASSPRSDNEQF
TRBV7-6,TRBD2,ASSFGGGADIQY
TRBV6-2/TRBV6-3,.,ASSRGQPNTEAF
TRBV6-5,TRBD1,AIADSGQGYNEQF
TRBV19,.,ASSLRIGETQY
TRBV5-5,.,ASSLAPIMTRFREKLF
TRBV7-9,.,ASSSGTPADTQY
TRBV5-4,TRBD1,ASSPGQGENSPLH
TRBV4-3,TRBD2,ASSQGVAGGRETQY
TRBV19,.,ASSIQRDSPLH
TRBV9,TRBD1,ASSVGASGGTGELF
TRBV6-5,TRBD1,ASNDRAQETQY
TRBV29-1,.,SVEGSETNTGELF
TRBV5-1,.,ASTRWVDYGYT
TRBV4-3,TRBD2,ASSHLRLAGGDTQY
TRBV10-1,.,ASSGRVNQPQH
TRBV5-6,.,ASSLFSARGGGNTIY
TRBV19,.,ASKVPGADGYT